Presented here are 16 T cell receptor beta chains from one specimen sequenced in a study of early T cells in non-severe SARS-CoV-2 infection. Each CDR3 protein is one row after TCRdb ran MiXCR on the 5' RACE reads. The repertoire includes some 57,000 distinct CDR3 sequences, over 9.5% of them detected once, and around 4.5% sits in the top ten. The sequencing input was whole blood. These receptors were taken from an adult who was a healthcare worker with PCR-confirmed SARS-CoV-2 infection or an uninfected control (not recorded which).

Notes on this clonotype: With a much larger clone just one base away, this may be a read error. The chain couples TRBV28 to TRBJ1-1; D ambiguous. This CDR3 region has 9 residues. Germline CDR1 MDHEN, CDR2 SYDVKM. Written as DNA, the CDR3 is TGTGAAATACGCACTGAAGCTTTCTTT. Its translation is CEIRTEAFF.

This clonotype was seen repeatedly, ten times or more. The J gene is TRBJ2-6, the V gene TRBV5-5; D is perhaps TRBD1 or TRBD2 (5 bases each). The CDR3 is 19 amino acids. Looked up from germline, CDR1 is SGHKS and CDR2 is YYEKEE (reference sequence). The V and J ends lost 2 bases and 0 bases respectively, with 18 bases between them. CDR3 in amino acids: CASSFWGRTGSSGANVLTF. For the CDR3, the DNA is TGTGCCAGCAGCTTTTGGGGACGGACGGGTAGCTCTGGGGCCAACGTCCTGACTTTC.

This clonotype was observed a handful of times. This sequence joins TRBV7-9 and TRBJ1-2; D is ambiguous. V lost 4 bases to trimming and J lost 7 bases, with 13 bases between them. The CDR3 extends over 13 amino acids. Per germline, CDR1 SEHNR and CDR2 FQNEAQ (reference sequence). The CDR3 nucleotides are TGTGCCAGCAGCTGGAGTAGGGAAGGTGGCTACACCTTC. Translated: CASSWSREGGYTF.

This clonotype was observed at least ten times. This chain joins TRBV7-2 and TRBJ2-3; 10 bases align to TRBD1. The CDR3 has 16 residues. V dropped 1 base and J dropped 3; count of bases not matched to a gene: 4. The V gene's germline CDR1 is SGHTA and CDR2 FQGNSA. This chain's CDR3 is CASSLEAGQGTDTQYF. The DNA for the CDR3 is TGTGCCAGCAGCTTAGAGGCGGGACAGGGGACAGATACGCAGTATTTT. Using reference TRBV7-2 and TRBJ2-3 for the parts outside the CDR3, the full variable domain is GAGVSQSPSNKVTEKGKDVELRCDPISGHTALYWYRQSLGQGLEFLIYFQGNSAPDKSGLPSDRFSAERTGGSVSTLTIQRTQQEDSAVYLCASSLEAGQGTDTQYFGPGTRLTVL.

This clonotype appeared many times. This chain's CDR3 is CASSPRGSTDTQYF. CDR3 DNA: TGTGCCAGCTCACCTCGCGGATCGACAGATACGCAGTATTTT. This chain connects TRBV18 to TRBJ2-3; D ambiguous. Trimming shortened V by 3 bases and J by 3 bases, and 10 bases separated the two germline ends. The CDR3 sequence is 14 residues long. Germline lookup yields CDR1 KGHSH and CDR2 LQKENI.

V gene TRBV10-3 combines with J gene TRBJ2-7; D unclear. Per germline, CDR1 ENHRY and CDR2 SYGVKD. V was cut by 5 bases and J by 5 bases, with 22 bases left in between. The CDR3 contains 16 residues. The CDR3: CAISPYGSPPLDEQYF. The CDR3 DNA sequence: TGTGCCATCAGTCCCTACGGCAGCCCCCCTCTGGACGAGCAGTACTTC.

This clonotype was recorded a few times. V usage is TRBV18 and J usage is TRBJ2-5, with 7 bases matching TRBD1. Germline V gene lookup returns CDR1 KGHSH and CDR2 LQKENI. The CDR3 runs to 16 residues. V gave up 6 bases and J gave up 0 bases; unmatched junction bases: 10. The CDR3 region has the DNA TGTGCCAGCTCCCCCGAGGGGGCAATGTACCAAGAGACCCAGTACTTC. This codes for CASSPEGAMYQETQYF. The full variable domain, completed using reference TRBV18 and TRBJ2-5, is NAGVMQNPRHLVRRRGQEARLRCSPMKGHSHVYWYRQLPEEGLKFMVYLQKENIIDESGMPKERFSAEFPKEGPSILRIQQVVRGDSAAYFCASSPEGAMYQETQYFGPGTRLLVL.

The V and J genes are TRBV6-2 or TRBV6-3 and TRBJ2-2, with D unresolved. This CDR3 has 14 residues. Germline CDR1 reads MNHEY; CDR2 reads SVGEGT. Trimming took off 0 bases at V and 6 bases at J, with 8 bases between the two ends. The CDR3 region is CASSYSIFAGELFF. The CDR3 DNA reads as TGTGCCAGCAGTTACTCGATTTTTGCCGGGGAGCTGTTTTTT.

Only a few counts were recorded for this clonotype. The chain is built from TRBV7-9 and TRBJ2-5, with 8 bases identical to TRBD1. The V gene end was trimmed by 3 bases and the J gene end by 5 bases; junction bases not matched to a gene: 8. Germline CDR1 reads SEHNR; CDR2 reads FQNEAQ (reference sequence). CDR3 size: 15 residues. The CDR3 protein is CASSFKDRAIETQYF. The CDR3 nucleotides are TGTGCCAGCAGCTTTAAGGACAGGGCGATTGAGACCCAGTACTTC. The full variable domain, its missing parts supplied by reference TRBV7-9 and TRBJ2-5, is DTGVSQNPRHKITKRGQNVTFRCDPISEHNRLYWYRQTLGQGPEFLTYFQNEAQLEKSRLLSDRFSAERPKGSFSTLEIQRTEQGDSAMYLCASSFKDRAIETQYFGPGTRLLVL.

The rearrangement links TRBV3-1 to TRBJ1-1, with a possible D match to TRBD1 (5 bases). Germline assignment: CDR1 LGHDT and CDR2 YNNKEL (reference sequence). This CDR3 contains 13 residues. V was cut by 4 bases and J by 11 bases, with 17 bases left in between. The CDR3, as DNA: TGTGCCAGCAGCCGCCGGGAGGGGTTGGAGGCTTTCTTT. Residues: CASSRREGLEAFF.

This clonotype was detected many times. V usage is TRBV28 and J usage is TRBJ1-4; D gene uncertain. Trimming stripped 5 bases from V and 0 bases from J, with 7 bases between. The length of the CDR3 is 14 residues. CDR1 is MDHEN, CDR2 SYDVKM, per germline. Here the CDR3 reads CASSLIATNEKLFF. CDR3 nucleotide sequence: TGTGCCAGCAGTCTTATTGCAACTAATGAAAAACTGTTTTTT.

This clonotype was detected many times. The rearrangement joins TRBV5-5 to TRBJ2-7; a possible D gene is TRBD2 (5 bases). CDR3 length: 12 amino acids. V lost 4 bases, J lost 2 bases, and 7 bases lay in between. Germline V gives CDR1 SGHKS, CDR2 YYEKEE (reference sequence). The CDR3 sequence is CASSEGTYEQYF. The CDR3 DNA is TGTGCCAGCAGCGAGGGAACCTACGAGCAGTACTTC. Full variable domain (remainder filled in from reference TRBV5-5 and TRBJ2-7): DAGVTQSPTHLIKTRGQQVTLRCSPISGHKSVSWYQQVLGQGPQFIFQYYEKEERGRGNFPDRFSARQFPNYSSELNVNALLLGDSALYLCASSEGTYEQYFGPGTRLTVT.

This clonotype was detected a few times. The chain combines TRBV29-1 with TRBJ1-3; D call uncertain. There are 13 residues in the CDR3. CDR1 is SQVTM, CDR2 ANQGSEA, per germline. With 0 bases removed from V and 6 bases from J, the gap between germline ends came to 9 bases. The CDR3 DNA is TGCAGCGTTGAAGACCACATGCAAAACACCATATATTTT. The encoded protein is CSVEDHMQNTIYF.

This clonotype was counted at least ten times. The genes are TRBV15 and TRBJ1-4; D gene ambiguous. The V end lost 4 bases, the J end lost 4 bases, and 7 bases lay between the germline ends. This CDR3 is built from 13 residues. Germline V gene lookup returns CDR1 LNHNV and CDR2 YYDKDF (reference sequence). Here the CDR3 reads CATSMTGNEKLFF. The CDR3 DNA follows: TGTGCCACCAGCATGACGGGTAATGAAAAACTGTTTTTT.

V gene TRBV28 combines with J gene TRBJ2-7, with a possible D match to TRBD1 (5 bases). CDR3 length: 16 residues. The V gene lost 7 bases and the J gene lost 2 bases, with 21 bases spanning the gap. Germline CDR1 is MDHEN and CDR2 is SYDVKM. The DNA of the CDR3 is TGTGCCAGCACCGGAACAAGTGAAGGGGTCACCTACGAGCAGTACTTC. This translates into CASTGTSEGVTYEQYF.

This clonotype has just a few counts. This chain joins TRBV5-1 and TRBJ1-2; D possibly corresponds to TRBD1 (6 bases). The V gene's germline CDR1 is SGHRS and CDR2 YFSETQ. Trimming shortened V by 1 base and J by 3 bases, and 10 bases separated the two germline ends. The CDR3 length is 14 residues. The CDR3, as DNA: TGCGCCAGCAGCTTGCAGGGGCTGGACTATGGCTACACCTTC. This sequence encodes CASSLQGLDYGYTF.